The clone carrying this TCR beta chain was observed a handful of times. As yet, its antigen is unknown. Germline V gene sequence: CDR1 SQVTM, CDR2 ANQGSEA. V was trimmed by 3 bases and J by 2 bases, leaving 9 bases between them. This CDR3 spans 13 amino acids. TCRdb re-called the 5' RACE reads with MiXCR, one entry per CDR3 protein. The sample lists 200,000 or so distinct CDR3 sequences, approximately 12% occurring once. This sample stems from a study of CD8 T cells in ankylosing spondylitis. General study findings and limits: As reported, disease-linked clones showed significant enrichment in matched ankylosing spondylitis synovial fluid. Within ankylosing spondylitis blood, a TCR beta motif made up of several highly homologous variants appeared to be characteristic.

This sequence joins TRBV29-1 and TRBJ2-3; D might be TRBD2 (7 bases). Sequenced material: blood, either unsorted or a sorted T cell fraction (not recorded which). This clonotype was sampled from a female donor with ankylosing spondylitis or in good health (not recorded which). CDR3 nucleotides: TGCAGCGTTGAGGCGGGGGCCACAGATACGCAGTATTTT. It is translated as CSVEAGATDTQYF.